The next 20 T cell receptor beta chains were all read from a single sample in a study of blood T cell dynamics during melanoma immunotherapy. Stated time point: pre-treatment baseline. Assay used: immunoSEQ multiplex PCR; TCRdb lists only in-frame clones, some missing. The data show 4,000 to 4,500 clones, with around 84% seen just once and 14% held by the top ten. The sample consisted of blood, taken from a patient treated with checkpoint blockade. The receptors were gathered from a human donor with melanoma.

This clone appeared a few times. The CDR3 nucleotides read TGTGCCAGCAGCCAAGATTCTGGGGGGATCTCCTACGAGCAGTACTTC. Its protein product is CASSQDSGGISYEQYF. The chain links TRBV4-2 to TRBJ2-7; D is possibly TRBD2 (6 bases). Trimming shortened V by 0 bases and J by 0 bases, and 12 bases separated the two germline ends. The CDR3 loop spans 16 amino acids. Germline loops: CDR1 LGHNA, CDR2 YNFKEQ.

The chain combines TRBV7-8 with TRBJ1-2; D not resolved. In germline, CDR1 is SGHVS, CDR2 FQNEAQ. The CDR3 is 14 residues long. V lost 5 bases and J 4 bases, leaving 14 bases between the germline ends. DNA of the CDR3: TGTGCCAGCAGCCGAACGAGTTGGGCCTATGGCTACACCTTC. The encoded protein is CASSRTSWAYGYTF.

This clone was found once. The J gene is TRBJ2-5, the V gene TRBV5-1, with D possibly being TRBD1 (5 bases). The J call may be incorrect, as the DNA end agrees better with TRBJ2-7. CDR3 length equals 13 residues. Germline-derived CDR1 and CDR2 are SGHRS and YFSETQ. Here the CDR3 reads CASSPQGTSEQYF. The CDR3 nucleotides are TGCGCCAGCAGCCCTCAGGGAACTTCCGAGCAGTACTTC.

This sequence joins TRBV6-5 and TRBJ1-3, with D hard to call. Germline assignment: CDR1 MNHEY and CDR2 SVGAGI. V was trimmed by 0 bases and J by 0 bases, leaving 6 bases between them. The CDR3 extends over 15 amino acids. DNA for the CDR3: TGTGCCAGCAGTTACTCAGTGACCTCTGGAAACACCATATATTTT. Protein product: CASSYSVTSGNTIYF.

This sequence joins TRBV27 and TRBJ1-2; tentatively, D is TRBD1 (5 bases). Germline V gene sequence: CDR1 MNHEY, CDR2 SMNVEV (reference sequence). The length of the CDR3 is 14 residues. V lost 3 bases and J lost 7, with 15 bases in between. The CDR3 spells CASSFLRMGRGYTF. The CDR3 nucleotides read TGTGCCAGCAGTTTCCTTCGGATGGGGCGTGGCTACACCTTC.

The CDR3 nucleotides read TGTGCCAGCAGCTATTCGTCCGGGACAGGGGAAGCTTTCTTT. Amino acids: CASSYSSGTGEAFF. V usage is TRBV7-2 and J usage is TRBJ1-1; the match to TRBD1 covers 9 bases. CDR1 and CDR2 from the germline V gene are SGHTA and FQGNSA. The CDR3 is made up of 14 amino acids. After removal of 4 bases from V and 8 bases from J, the junction contained 8 bases not matched to a gene.

CDR3 in amino acids: CASSQGARSGNTIYF. The CDR3 DNA is TGTGCCAGCAGCCAAGGGGCCCGCTCTGGAAACACCATATATTTT. The chain recombines TRBV14 with TRBJ1-3, with no clear D. The CDR3 is 15 amino acids. Germline V gives CDR1 SGHDN, CDR2 FVKESK. V dropped 1 base and J dropped 0 bases, with 7 bases sitting between them.

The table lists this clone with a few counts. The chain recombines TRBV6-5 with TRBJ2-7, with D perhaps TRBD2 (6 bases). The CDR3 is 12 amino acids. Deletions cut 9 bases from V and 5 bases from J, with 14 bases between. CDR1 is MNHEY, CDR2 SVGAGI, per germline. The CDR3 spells CASSRGEHEQYF. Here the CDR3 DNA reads TGTGCCAGTTCGCGGGGTGAACACGAGCAGTACTTC.

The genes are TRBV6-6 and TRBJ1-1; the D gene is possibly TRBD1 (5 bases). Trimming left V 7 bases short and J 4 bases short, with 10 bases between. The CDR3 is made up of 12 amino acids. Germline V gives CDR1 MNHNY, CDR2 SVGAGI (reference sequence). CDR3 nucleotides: TGTGCCAGCAAGGGGCCGGGCACTGAAGCTTTCTTT. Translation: CASKGPGTEAFF.

In nucleotides, the CDR3 is TGCAGCGCATTGGTCCAGAGAACAACTGAAGCTTTCTTT. Encoded protein: CSALVQRTTEAFF. The V and J genes are TRBV29-1 and TRBJ1-1; D ambiguous. Germline values: CDR1 SQVTM, CDR2 ANQGSEA. The CDR3 is 13 amino acids. Trimming took off 7 bases at V and 5 bases at J, with 17 bases between the two ends.

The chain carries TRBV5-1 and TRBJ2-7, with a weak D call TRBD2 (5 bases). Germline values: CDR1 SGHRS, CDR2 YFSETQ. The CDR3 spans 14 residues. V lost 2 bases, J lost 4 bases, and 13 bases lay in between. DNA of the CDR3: TGCGCCAGCAGCTTAGTCTCCGGGAATTACGAGCAGTACTTC. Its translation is CASSLVSGNYEQYF.

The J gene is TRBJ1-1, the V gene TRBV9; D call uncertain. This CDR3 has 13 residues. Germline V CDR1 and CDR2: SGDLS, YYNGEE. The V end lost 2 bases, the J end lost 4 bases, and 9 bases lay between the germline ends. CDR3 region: CASSVNEGTEAFF. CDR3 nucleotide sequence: TGTGCCAGCAGCGTGAATGAGGGCACTGAAGCTTTCTTT.

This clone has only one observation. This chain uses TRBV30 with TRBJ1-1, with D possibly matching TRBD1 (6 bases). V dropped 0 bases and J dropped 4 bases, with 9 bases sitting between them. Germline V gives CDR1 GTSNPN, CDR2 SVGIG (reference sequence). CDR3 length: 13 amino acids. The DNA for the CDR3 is TGTGCCTGGAGTGTACGGGGGGCCACTGAAGCTTTCTTT. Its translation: CAWSVRGATEAFF.

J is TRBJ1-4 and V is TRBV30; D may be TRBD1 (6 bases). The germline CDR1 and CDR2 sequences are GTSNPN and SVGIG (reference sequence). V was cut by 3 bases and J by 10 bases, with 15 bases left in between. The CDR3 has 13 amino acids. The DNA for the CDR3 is TGTGCCTGGAGGGGGACACGGTCGGTAAAACTGTTTTTT. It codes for CAWRGTRSVKLFF.

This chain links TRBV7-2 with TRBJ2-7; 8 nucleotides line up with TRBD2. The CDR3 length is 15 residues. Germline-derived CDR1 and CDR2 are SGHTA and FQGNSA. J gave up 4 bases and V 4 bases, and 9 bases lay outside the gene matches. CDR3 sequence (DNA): TGTGCCAGCAGCTGGTGGGCGGGGGGAGAGTACGAGCAGTACTTC. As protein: CASSWWAGGEYEQYF.

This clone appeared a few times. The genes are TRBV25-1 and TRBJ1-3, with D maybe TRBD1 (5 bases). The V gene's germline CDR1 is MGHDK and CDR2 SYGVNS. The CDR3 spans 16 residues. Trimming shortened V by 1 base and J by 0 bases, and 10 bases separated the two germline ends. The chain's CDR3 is CASSELTGPSGNTIYF. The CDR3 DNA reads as TGTGCCAGCAGTGAATTAACAGGCCCCTCTGGAAACACCATATATTTT.

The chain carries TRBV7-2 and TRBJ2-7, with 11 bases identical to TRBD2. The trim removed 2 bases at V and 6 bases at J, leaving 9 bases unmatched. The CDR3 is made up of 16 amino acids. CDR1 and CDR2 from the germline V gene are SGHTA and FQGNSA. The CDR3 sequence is CASSLNVELAGGEQYF. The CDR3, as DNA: TGTGCCAGCAGCTTAAATGTAGAGCTAGCGGGGGGCGAGCAGTACTTC.

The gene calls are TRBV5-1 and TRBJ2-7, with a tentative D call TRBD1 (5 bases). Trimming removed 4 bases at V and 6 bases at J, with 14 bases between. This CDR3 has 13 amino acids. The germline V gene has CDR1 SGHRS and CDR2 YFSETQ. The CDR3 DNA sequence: TGCGCCAGCAGCCCTCAGGGAACTTCCGAGCAGTACTTC. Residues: CASSPQGTSEQYF.

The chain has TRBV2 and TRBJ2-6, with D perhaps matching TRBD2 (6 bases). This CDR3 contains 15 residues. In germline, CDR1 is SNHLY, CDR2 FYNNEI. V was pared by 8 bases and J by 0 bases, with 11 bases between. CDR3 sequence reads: CASGPGSSGANVLTF. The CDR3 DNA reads TGTGCCAGCGGCCCCGGGAGCTCTGGGGCCAACGTCCTGACTTTC.

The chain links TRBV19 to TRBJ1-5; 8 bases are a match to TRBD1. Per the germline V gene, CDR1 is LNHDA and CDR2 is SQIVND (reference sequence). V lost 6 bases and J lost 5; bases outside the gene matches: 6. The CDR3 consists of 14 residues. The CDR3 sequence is CASSTGQGYQPQHF. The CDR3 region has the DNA TGTGCCAGTAGCACCGGACAGGGTTATCAGCCCCAGCATTTT. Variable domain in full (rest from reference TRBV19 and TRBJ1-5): DGGITQSPKYLFRKEGQNVTLSCEQNLNHDAMYWYRQDPGQGLRLIYYSQIVNDFQKGDIAEGYSVSREKKESFPLTVTSAQKNPTAFYLCASSTGQGYQPQHFGDGTRLSIL.